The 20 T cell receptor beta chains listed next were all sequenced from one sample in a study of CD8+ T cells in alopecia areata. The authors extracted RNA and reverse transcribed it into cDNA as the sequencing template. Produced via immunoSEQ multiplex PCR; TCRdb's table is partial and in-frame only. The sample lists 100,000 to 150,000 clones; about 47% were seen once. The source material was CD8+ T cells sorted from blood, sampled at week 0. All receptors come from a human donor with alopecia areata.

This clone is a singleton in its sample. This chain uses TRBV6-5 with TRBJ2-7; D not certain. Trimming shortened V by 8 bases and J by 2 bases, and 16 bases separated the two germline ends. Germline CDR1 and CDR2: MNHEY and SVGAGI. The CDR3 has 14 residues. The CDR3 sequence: CASGILGPPYEQYF. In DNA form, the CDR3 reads TGTGCCAGCGGTATATTGGGCCCTCCCTACGAGCAGTACTTC.

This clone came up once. The CDR3 reads CASKGRQETQYF. The DNA of the CDR3 is TGTGCCAGCAAGGGCAGACAAGAGACCCAGTACTTC. The genes are TRBV2 and TRBJ2-5; D unclear. Looked up from germline, CDR1 is SNHLY and CDR2 is FYNNEI. The CDR3 spans 12 residues. V was trimmed by 7 bases and J by 2 bases, leaving 8 bases between them.

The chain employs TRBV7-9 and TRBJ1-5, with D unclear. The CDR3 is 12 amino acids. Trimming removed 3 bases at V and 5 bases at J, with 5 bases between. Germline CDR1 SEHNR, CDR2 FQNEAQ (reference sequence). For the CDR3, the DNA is TGTGCCAGCAGCTTGGGGTATCAGCCCCAGCATTTT. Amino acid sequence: CASSLGYQPQHF.

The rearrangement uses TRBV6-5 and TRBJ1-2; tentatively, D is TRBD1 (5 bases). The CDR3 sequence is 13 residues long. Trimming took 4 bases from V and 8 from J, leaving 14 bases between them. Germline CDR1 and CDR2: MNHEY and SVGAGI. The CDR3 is CASSFHQGRGYTF. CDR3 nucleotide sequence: TGTGCCAGCAGTTTCCACCAGGGCCGGGGCTACACCTTC.

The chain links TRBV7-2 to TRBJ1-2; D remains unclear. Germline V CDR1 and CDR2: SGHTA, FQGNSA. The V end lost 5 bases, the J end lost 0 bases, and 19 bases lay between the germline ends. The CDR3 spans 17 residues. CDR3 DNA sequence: TGTGCCAGCAGCCCGCGGACGGCCGCTCAAACTAACTATGGCTACACCTTC. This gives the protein CASSPRTAAQTNYGYTF. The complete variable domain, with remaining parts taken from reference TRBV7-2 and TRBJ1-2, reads GAGVSQSPSNKVTEKGKDVELRCDPISGHTALYWYRQSLGQGLEFLIYFQGNSAPDKSGLPSDRFSAERTGGSVSTLTIQRTQQEDSAVYLCASSPRTAAQTNYGYTFGSGTRLTVV.

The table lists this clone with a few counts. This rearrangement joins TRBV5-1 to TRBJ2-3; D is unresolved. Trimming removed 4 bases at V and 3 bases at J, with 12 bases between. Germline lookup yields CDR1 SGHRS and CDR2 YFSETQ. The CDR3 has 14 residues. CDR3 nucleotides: TGCGCCAGCAGCCTACGGACCGGAACAGATACGCAGTATTTT. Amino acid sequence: CASSLRTGTDTQYF.

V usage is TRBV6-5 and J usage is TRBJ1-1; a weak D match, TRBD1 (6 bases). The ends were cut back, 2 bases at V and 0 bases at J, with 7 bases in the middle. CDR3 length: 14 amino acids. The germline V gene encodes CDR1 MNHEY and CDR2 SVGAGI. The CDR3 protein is CASSYTGLNTEAFF. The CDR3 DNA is TGTGCCAGCAGTTACACAGGGTTGAACACTGAAGCTTTCTTT.

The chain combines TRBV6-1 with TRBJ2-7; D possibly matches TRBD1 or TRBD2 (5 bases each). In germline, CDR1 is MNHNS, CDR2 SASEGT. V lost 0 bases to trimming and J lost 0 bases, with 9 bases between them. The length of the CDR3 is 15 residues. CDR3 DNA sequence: TGTGCCAGCAGTGAAGCGGCAGGGAGCTCCTACGAGCAGTACTTC. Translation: CASSEAAGSSYEQYF.

CDR3 loop: CSVVGDSQETQYF. CDR3 bases: TGCAGCGTTGTGGGGGACAGCCAAGAGACCCAGTACTTC. The chain links TRBV29-1 to TRBJ2-5; TRBD1 agrees at 7 bases. Germline V gene sequence: CDR1 SQVTM, CDR2 ANQGSEA. V shed 4 bases and J 1 base; nucleotides not matched to a gene: 3. The length of the CDR3 is 13 residues. The full variable domain, in which reference TRBV29-1 and TRBJ2-5 provide the parts outside the CDR3, is SAVISQKPSRDICQRGTSLTIQCQVDSQVTMMFWYRQQPGQSLTLIATANQGSEATYESGFVIDKFPISRPNLTFSTLTVSNMSPEDSSIYLCSVVGDSQETQYFGPGTRLLVL.

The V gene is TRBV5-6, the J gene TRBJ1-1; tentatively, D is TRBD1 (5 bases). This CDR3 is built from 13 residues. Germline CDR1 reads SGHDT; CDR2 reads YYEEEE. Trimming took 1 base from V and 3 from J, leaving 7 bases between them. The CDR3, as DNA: TGTGCCAGCAGCTTGAGGGACCACACTGAAGCTTTCTTT. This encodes CASSLRDHTEAFF.

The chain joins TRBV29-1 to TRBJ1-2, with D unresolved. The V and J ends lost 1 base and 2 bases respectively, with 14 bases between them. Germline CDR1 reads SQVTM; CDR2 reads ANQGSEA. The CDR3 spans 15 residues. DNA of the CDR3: TGCAGCGTTGAAGGGGGTTCGGCTTTCAACTATGGCTACACCTTC. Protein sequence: CSVEGGSAFNYGYTF.

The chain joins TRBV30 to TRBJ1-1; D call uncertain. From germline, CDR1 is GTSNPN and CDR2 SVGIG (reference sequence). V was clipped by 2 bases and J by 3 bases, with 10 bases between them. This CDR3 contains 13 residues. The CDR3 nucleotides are TGTGCCTGGAGTTCACTTGGGGACACTGAAGCTTTCTTT. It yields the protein CAWSSLGDTEAFF.

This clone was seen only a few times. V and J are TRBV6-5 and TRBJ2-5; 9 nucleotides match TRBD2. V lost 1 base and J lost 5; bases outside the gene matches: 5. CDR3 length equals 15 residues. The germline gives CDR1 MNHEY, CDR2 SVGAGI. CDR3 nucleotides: TGTGCCAGCAGTTACTTGGCGGGGGGGCCGGAGACCCAGTACTTC. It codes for CASSYLAGGPETQYF.

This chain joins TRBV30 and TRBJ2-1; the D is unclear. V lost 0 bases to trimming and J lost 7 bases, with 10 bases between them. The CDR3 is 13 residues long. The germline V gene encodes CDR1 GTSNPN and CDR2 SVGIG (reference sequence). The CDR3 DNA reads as TGTGCCTGGAGTGTGGCAGGCCGGAATGAGCAGTTCTTC. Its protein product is CAWSVAGRNEQFF.

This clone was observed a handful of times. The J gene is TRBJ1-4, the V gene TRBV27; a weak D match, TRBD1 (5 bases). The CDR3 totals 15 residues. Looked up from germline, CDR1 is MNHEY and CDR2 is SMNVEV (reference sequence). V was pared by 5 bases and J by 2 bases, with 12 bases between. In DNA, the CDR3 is TGTGCCAGCAGTCCCGAGGGGTACACTAATGAAAAACTGTTTTTT. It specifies CASSPEGYTNEKLFF.

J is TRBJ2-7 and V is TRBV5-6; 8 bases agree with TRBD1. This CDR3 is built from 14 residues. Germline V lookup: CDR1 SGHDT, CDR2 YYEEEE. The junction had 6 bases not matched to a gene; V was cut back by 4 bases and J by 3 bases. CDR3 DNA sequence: TGTGCCAGCAGCCCTGGACAGGGAGGCTACGAGCAGTACTTC. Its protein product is CASSPGQGGYEQYF.

CDR3 in DNA: TGCAGCGTGGAGGACGGAGCCTATGGCTACACCTTC. Protein sequence: CSVEDGAYGYTF. J is TRBJ1-2 and V is TRBV29-1; D unclear. The CDR3 extends over 12 amino acids. V was shortened by 6 bases and J by 4 bases, with 12 bases between the two germline ends. The V gene's germline CDR1 is SQVTM and CDR2 ANQGSEA.

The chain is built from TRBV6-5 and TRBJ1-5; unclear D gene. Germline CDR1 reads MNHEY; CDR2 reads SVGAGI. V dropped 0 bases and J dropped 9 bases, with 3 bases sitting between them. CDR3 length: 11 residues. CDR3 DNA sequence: TGTGCCAGCAGTTACTCGGGGCCCCAGCATTTT. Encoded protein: CASSYSGPQHF.

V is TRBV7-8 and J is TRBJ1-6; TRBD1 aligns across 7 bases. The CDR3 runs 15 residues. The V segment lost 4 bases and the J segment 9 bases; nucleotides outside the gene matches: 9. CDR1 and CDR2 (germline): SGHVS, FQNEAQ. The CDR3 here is CASSYLGTDTSPLHF. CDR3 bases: TGTGCCAGCAGCTACCTGGGGACAGACACTTCACCCCTCCACTTT.

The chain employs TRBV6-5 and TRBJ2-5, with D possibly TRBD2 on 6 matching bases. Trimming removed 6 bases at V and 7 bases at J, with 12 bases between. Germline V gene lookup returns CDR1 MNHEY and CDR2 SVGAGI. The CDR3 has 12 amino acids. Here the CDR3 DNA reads TGTGCCAGCAGGGGCGGGGAAGGGACCCAGTACTTC. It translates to CASRGGEGTQYF.